The rows below give T cell receptor beta chains drawn from one sample of a study of response to subunit inactivated influenza vaccine. TCRdb re-derived calls from the RT-PCR reads in MiXCR, one entry per CDR3 protein. Of 500,000 to 550,000 distinct CDR3 sequences listed, 7.5% to 8.5% are singletons. The sample in question was PBMCs from blood, obtained around 25 months after vaccination. The source of these receptors is a man between 50 and 75 years old who received an inactivated influenza vaccine. Each CDR3 is given with its conserved first and last residue. D genes are given only for firm matches. Size is omitted from some rows. Given values are once, few, many or a class for expanded clones.

CDR3 protein	CDR3 DNA	D gene	V gene	clone size	J gene
CSARDTRATNYGYTF	TGCAGTGCTAGAGATACTAGGGCCACTAACTATGGCTACACCTTC	NA	TRBV20-1	many	TRBJ1-2
CASTPLFHRGEQYF	TGTGCCAGCACCCCCCTCTTTCACAGGGGCGAGCAGTACTTC	TRBD1	TRBV28	many	TRBJ2-7
CASSTREAGEQYF	TGTGCCAGCAGTACTAGGGAAGCTGGCGAGCAGTACTTC	NA	TRBV7-3	NA	TRBJ2-7
CASSVGGASSGNTIYF	TGTGCCAGCAGCGTAGGAGGGGCCAGCTCTGGAAACACCATATATTTT	NA	TRBV9	NA	TRBJ1-3
CSARDQGSGNTIYF	TGCAGTGCTAGAGATCAGGGTTCTGGAAACACCATATATTTT	NA	TRBV20-1	NA	TRBJ1-3
CASSEGDQRAFF	TGTGCCAGCAGTGAAGGAGATCAAAGGGCTTTCTTT	NA	TRBV6-1	many	TRBJ1-1
CAIRGREGYNEQFF	TGTGCCATCAGAGGGCGGGAGGGCTACAATGAGCAGTTCTTC	TRBD2	TRBV10-3	few	TRBJ2-1
CASSPVNRVDYGYTF	TGTGCCAGCAGCCCCGTCAACAGGGTCGACTATGGCTACACCTTC	NA	TRBV5-6	many	TRBJ1-2
CASSAGTNSNYGYTF	TGTGCCAGCAGCGCGGGGACAAATTCTAACTATGGCTACACCTTC	NA	TRBV12-3/TRBV12-4	many	TRBJ1-2
CASSPSSGTSTDTQYF	TGTGCCAGCTCACCTAGCTCCGGGACGAGCACAGATACGCAGTATTTT	NA	TRBV18	NA	TRBJ2-3
CASSPFGEGDTQYF	TGTGCCAGCTCACCATTCGGGGAGGGAGATACGCAGTATTTT	TRBD2	TRBV18	NA	TRBJ2-3
CASSTASGRLEKLFF	TGTGCCAGCAGTACAGCCTCGGGGCGCCTGGAAAAACTGTTTTTT	NA	TRBV12-3/TRBV12-4	NA	TRBJ1-4
CASSPDILRSSYNEQFF	TGTGCCAGCAGCCCCGACATCCTAAGGAGCTCCTACAATGAGCAGTTCTTC	NA	TRBV7-9	few	TRBJ2-1